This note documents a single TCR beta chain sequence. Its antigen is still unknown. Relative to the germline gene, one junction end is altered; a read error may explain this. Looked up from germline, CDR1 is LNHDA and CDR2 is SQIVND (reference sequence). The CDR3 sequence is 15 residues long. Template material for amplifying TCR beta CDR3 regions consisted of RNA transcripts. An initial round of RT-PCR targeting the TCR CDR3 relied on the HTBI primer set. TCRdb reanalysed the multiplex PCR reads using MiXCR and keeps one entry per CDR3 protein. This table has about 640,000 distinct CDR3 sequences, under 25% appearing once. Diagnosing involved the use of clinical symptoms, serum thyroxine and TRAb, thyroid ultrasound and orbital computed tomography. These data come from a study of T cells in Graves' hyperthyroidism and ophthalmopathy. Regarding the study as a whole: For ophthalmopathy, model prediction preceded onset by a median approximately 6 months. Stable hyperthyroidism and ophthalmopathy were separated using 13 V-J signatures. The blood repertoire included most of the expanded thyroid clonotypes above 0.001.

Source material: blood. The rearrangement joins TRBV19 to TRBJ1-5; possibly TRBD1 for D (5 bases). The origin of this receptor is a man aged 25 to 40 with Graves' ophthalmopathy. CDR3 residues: CASGIAGSSNQPQHF. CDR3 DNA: TGTGCCAGTGGTATTGCAGGGTCAAGCAATCAGCCCCAGCATTTT.